The 6 T cell receptor beta chains listed next were all sequenced from one sample in a study of control samples from healthy donors and cancer patients. Libraries were prepared by immunoSEQ multiplex PCR; TCRdb keeps only in-frame clonotypes and omits some of them. The sample contains roughly 120,000 clones, around 92% of which appear only once. Sequenced material: blood. The receptors derive from a man aged 50-60 years in good health.

Written as DNA, the CDR3 is TGTGCCAGCAGTCTCACTAGCGGGTATTTCAATGAGCAGTTCTTC. Its protein is CASSLTSGYFNEQFF. The gene calls are TRBV7-6 and TRBJ2-1, with 9 bases identical to TRBD2. CDR1 and CDR2 (germline): SGHVS, FNYEAQ. With 6 bases clipped from V and 6 bases from J, the junction kept 9 bases outside the gene matches. The CDR3 loop spans 15 amino acids.

As concerns this clone: The same CDR3 is also encoded by other DNA sequences in this sample. The V call is TRBV11-2, the J call TRBJ1-4; 11 bases fit TRBD1. Germline V gene data show CDR1 as SGHAT and CDR2 as FQNNGV. V gave up 3 bases and J gave up 8 bases; unmatched junction bases: 2. This CDR3 has 14 residues. In nucleotides, the CDR3 is TGTGCCAGCAGCTTCGGACAGGGGGCGGAAAAACTGTTTTTT. As protein: CASSFGQGAEKLFF.

This sequence joins TRBV19 and TRBJ1-3; 7 positions match TRBD1. Germline values: CDR1 LNHDA, CDR2 SQIVND (reference sequence). The CDR3 is made up of 15 amino acids. V shed 7 bases and J 2 bases; nucleotides not matched to a gene: 8. CDR3 sequence (DNA): TGTGCCAGTACCCTGGGACAGTATGCTGGAAACACCATATATTTT. Its protein product is CASTLGQYAGNTIYF.

This clone was observed a single time. The V gene is TRBV6-4, the J gene TRBJ1-1, with 10 bases identical to TRBD1. Germline V gives CDR1 MRHNA, CDR2 SNTAGT. Unmatched junction bases numbered 4, after V lost 4 bases and J lost 5 bases. This CDR3 spans 14 amino acids. CDR3 sequence reads: CASSVTGGLTEAFF. The CDR3 bases are TGTGCCAGCAGTGTGACAGGGGGCTTGACTGAAGCTTTCTTT.

The chain is built from TRBV10-3 and TRBJ2-7; weak D call: TRBD2 (5 bases). V shed 2 bases and J shed 3 bases, with 14 bases lying between them. In germline, CDR1 is ENHRY, CDR2 SYGVKD. This CDR3 has 15 amino acids. This CDR3 is CAISEPGNGFYEQYF. The DNA for the CDR3 is TGTGCCATCAGTGAGCCGGGGAACGGGTTCTACGAGCAGTACTTC.

V and J are TRBV3-1 (or the pseudogene TRBV3-2) and TRBJ1-2; the D is unclear. V was pared by 1 base and J by 4 bases, with 10 bases between. Germline V gene lookup returns CDR1 LGHDT and CDR2 YNNKEL (reference sequence). This CDR3 spans 14 amino acids. The CDR3 loop reads CASSQGSQGYGYTF. CDR3 in DNA: TGTGCCAGCAGCCAAGGGTCGCAAGGCTATGGCTACACCTTC.